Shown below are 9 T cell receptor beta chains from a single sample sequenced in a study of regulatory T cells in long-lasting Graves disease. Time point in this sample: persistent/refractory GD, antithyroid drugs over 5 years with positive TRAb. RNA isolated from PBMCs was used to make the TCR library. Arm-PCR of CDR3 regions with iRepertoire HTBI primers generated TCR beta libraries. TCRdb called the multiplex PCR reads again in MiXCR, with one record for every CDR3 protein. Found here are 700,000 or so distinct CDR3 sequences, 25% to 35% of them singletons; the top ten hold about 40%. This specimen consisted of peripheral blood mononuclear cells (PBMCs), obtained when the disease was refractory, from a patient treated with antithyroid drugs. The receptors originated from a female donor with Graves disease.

CDR3 nucleotide sequence: TGTGCCTGGAGTCGGGACGGCCAATCTTTTGCAACTAATGAAAAACTGTTTTTT. This sequence encodes CAWSRDGQSFATNEKLFF. This chain connects TRBV30 to TRBJ1-4, with D tentatively TRBD1 (5 bases). Trimming pared 2 bases from V and 0 bases from J, leaving 19 bases between. The CDR3 covers 18 residues. Germline V gene data show CDR1 as GTSNPN and CDR2 as SVGIG (reference sequence).

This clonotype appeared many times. The CDR3 coding sequence is TGTGCCAGCAGTTTGCCTACCGGGACAGGGGACTACGAGCAGTACTTC. This gives the protein CASSLPTGTGDYEQYF. The chain uses TRBV28 and TRBJ2-7; 10 bases align to TRBD1. This CDR3 comprises 16 residues. In germline, CDR1 is MDHEN, CDR2 SYDVKM. V shed 3 bases, J shed 3 bases, and the junction held 8 bases outside the gene matches.

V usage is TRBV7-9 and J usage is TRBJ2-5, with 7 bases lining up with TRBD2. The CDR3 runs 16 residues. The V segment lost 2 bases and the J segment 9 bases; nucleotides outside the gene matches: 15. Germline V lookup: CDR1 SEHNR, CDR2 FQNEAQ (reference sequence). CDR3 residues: CASSLSAGTKRGAQYF. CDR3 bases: TGTGCCAGCAGCTTAAGTGCTGGCACCAAACGGGGGGCCCAGTACTTC.

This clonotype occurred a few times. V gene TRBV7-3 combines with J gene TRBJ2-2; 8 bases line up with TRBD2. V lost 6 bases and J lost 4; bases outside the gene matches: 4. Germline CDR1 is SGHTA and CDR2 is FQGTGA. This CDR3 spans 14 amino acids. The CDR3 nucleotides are TGTGCCAGCAGGGCGGGAGGTGGCACCGGGGAGCTGTTTTTT. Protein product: CASRAGGGTGELFF.

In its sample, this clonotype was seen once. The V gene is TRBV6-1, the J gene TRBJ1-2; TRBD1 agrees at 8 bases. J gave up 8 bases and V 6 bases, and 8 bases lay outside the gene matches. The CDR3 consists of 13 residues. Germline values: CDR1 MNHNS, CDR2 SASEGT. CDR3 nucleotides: TGTGCCAGCAGCCGCCCGGGGACAGGCGGCTACACCTTC. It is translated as CASSRPGTGGYTF.

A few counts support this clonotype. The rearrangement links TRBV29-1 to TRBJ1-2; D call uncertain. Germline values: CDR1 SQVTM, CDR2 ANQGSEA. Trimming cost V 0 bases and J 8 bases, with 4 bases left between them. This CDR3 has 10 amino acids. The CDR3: CSVEDSGYTF. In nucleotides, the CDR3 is TGCAGCGTTGAAGATTCCGGCTACACCTTC.

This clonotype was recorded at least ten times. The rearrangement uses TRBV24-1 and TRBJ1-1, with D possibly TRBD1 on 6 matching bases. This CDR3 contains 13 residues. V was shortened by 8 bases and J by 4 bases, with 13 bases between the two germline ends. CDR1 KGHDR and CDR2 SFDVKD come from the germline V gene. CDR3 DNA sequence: TGTGCCACCAAATCGGACAGAACCACTGAAGCTTTCTTT. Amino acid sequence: CATKSDRTTEAFF.

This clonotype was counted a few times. The CDR3 DNA is TGTGCCAGCAGCCTATTGGGACAGAAAAACTATGGCTACACCTTC. Protein product: CASSLLGQKNYGYTF. The rearrangement joins TRBV3-1 to TRBJ1-2, with 7 bases identical to TRBD1. The CDR3 is 15 residues long. CDR1 LGHDT and CDR2 YNNKEL come from the germline V gene (reference sequence). Trimming at V came to 4 bases and at J to 2 bases, leaving 7 bases not matched to a gene.

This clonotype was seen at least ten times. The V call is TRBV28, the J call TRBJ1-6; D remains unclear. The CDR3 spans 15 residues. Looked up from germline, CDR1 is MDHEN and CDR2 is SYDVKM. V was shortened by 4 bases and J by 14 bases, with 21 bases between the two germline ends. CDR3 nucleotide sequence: TGTGCCAGCAGTTCCTCGGGCTCGGGTAGTCTGTCCCTCCACTTT. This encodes CASSSSGSGSLSLHF. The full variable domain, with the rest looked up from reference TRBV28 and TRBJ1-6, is DVKVTQSSRYLVKRTGEKVFLECVQDMDHENMFWYRQDPGLGLRLIYFSYDVKMKEKGDIPEGYSVSREKKERFSLILESASTNQTSMYLCASSSSGSGSLSLHFGNGTRLTVT.